The entry below describes one T cell receptor beta chain. Its antigen remains unidentified. With random hexamers, 0.5 to 1 ug RNA was reverse transcribed. TCRdb re-analysed the immunoSEQ multiplex PCR reads in MiXCR, keeping a single row per CDR3 protein. The table lists 100,000 or so distinct CDR3 sequences, under 95% of them singletons. CDR1 is LGHDT, CDR2 YNNKEL, per germline (reference sequence). V was trimmed by 0 bases and J by 4 bases, leaving 12 bases between them. The CDR3 runs to 15 residues. The sample originates from a study of CD8 T cells in Susac syndrome. Study-level results: Only a relatively small number of individuals were included in the TCR sequencing and HLA analysis.

Sequencing targeted TCR beta in T cells from blood (CD8+ and CD4+). Healthy donors served as the controls. They were matched for age and sex. Specimen: CD8+ T cells from PBMCs. The gene calls are TRBV3-1 and TRBJ1-2, with a tentative D call TRBD1 (6 bases). The sequence was collected from a human donor in good health. This CDR3 is CASSQEQGTLYGYTF. The CDR3, as DNA: TGTGCCAGCAGCCAAGAGCAGGGGACCCTCTATGGCTACACCTTC.